Listed below are T cell receptor beta chains from one sample, sequenced in a study of cytomegalovirus exposure and HLA in healthy donors. This table comes from immunoSEQ multiplex PCR, and its TCRdb copy is limited to in-frame clones, with some not included. The table has about 150,000 clones, roughly 84% seen once. Sequencing was performed on PBMCs. These receptors were collected from a woman aged 18-35 years in good health and CMV-seronegative. The CDR3 runs from the conserved cysteine through the conserved F or W. Fields, in order: D gene, J gene, clone size, V gene, CDR3 protein, CDR3 DNA. The D gene is left open where the match is weak. Rows give clone size only sometimes, using once, few, many, or a class for an expanded clone.

d_gene: -
j_gene: TRBJ1-1
abundance: -
v_gene: TRBV6-6
CDR3aa: CASLPAVRDTEAFF
CDR3nt: TGTGCCAGCCTTCCTGCGGTGAGGGACACTGAAGCTTTCTTT

d_gene: -
j_gene: TRBJ1-1
abundance: -
v_gene: TRBV21-1
CDR3aa: CASSHDPGHTEAFF
CDR3nt: TGTGCCAGCAGCCATGATCCAGGGCACACTGAAGCTTTCTTT

d_gene: TRBD2
j_gene: TRBJ2-7
abundance: -
v_gene: TRBV23-1
CDR3aa: CASSHSGLAWEQYF
CDR3nt: TGCGCCAGCAGTCACTCCGGACTAGCGTGGGAGCAGTACTTC

d_gene: -
j_gene: TRBJ2-1
abundance: once
v_gene: TRBV7-7
CDR3aa: CASSLAGECLNEQFF
CDR3nt: TGTGCTAGCAGCTTAGCCGGGGAGTGTCTGAATGAGCAGTTCTTC

d_gene: -
j_gene: TRBJ2-1
abundance: -
v_gene: TRBV28
CDR3aa: CASRYRVRSSYNEQFF
CDR3nt: TGTGCCAGCAGATACAGGGTTCGTAGCTCCTACAATGAGCAGTTCTTC

d_gene: -
j_gene: TRBJ1-1
abundance: -
v_gene: TRBV2
CDR3aa: CASSGSSGVGTEAFF
CDR3nt: TGTGCCAGCAGTGGGTCGTCGGGGGTTGGGACTGAAGCTTTCTTT

d_gene: -
j_gene: TRBJ2-4
abundance: few
v_gene: TRBV5-4
CDR3aa: CASSLPSGLAGAKNIQYF
CDR3nt: TGTGCCAGCAGCTTACCCTCCGGGTTAGCTGGAGCCAAAAACATTCAGTACTTC

d_gene: TRBD2
j_gene: TRBJ2-7
abundance: -
v_gene: TRBV2
CDR3aa: CASSELLAGPLYEQYF
CDR3nt: TGTGCCAGCAGTGAATTACTAGCGGGGCCCCTTTACGAGCAGTACTTC

d_gene: -
j_gene: TRBJ1-2
abundance: -
v_gene: TRBV6-1
CDR3aa: CASSESRVRGYTF
CDR3nt: TGTGCCAGCAGTGAATCAAGAGTACGCGGCTACACCTTC

d_gene: TRBD2
j_gene: TRBJ2-5
abundance: -
v_gene: TRBV9
CDR3aa: CASSVEDSGVQETQYF
CDR3nt: TGTGCCAGCAGCGTAGAAGATAGCGGGGTACAAGAGACCCAGTACTTC

d_gene: TRBD1
j_gene: TRBJ2-2
abundance: -
v_gene: TRBV28
CDR3aa: CASSRTGGSGELFF
CDR3nt: TGTGCCAGCAGTCGGACAGGGGGGTCCGGGGAGCTGTTTTTT

d_gene: TRBD1
j_gene: TRBJ1-5
abundance: -
v_gene: TRBV5-5
CDR3aa: CASSHLPDRTNQPQHF
CDR3nt: TGTGCCAGCAGCCACCTCCCGGACAGGACGAACCAGCCCCAGCATTTT

d_gene: -
j_gene: TRBJ2-6
abundance: once
v_gene: TRBV6-1
CDR3aa: CASSEPEYAVSGANGLTF
CDR3nt: TGTGCCAGCAGTGAACCGGAATACGCCGTCTCTGGGGCCAACGGCCTGACTTTC

d_gene: -
j_gene: TRBJ2-2
abundance: few
v_gene: TRBV10-3
CDR3aa: CAISESGDTGELFF
CDR3nt: TGTGCCATCAGTGAGTCGGGAGACACCGGGGAGCTGTTTTTT

d_gene: TRBD2
j_gene: TRBJ2-5
abundance: -
v_gene: TRBV7-9
CDR3aa: CASSPRSLAGGRWETQYF
CDR3nt: TGTGCCAGCAGCCCTAGGAGCCTAGCGGGGGGCCGCTGGGAGACCCAGTACTTC

d_gene: -
j_gene: TRBJ1-2
abundance: -
v_gene: TRBV7-6
CDR3aa: CASSSTANYGYTF
CDR3nt: TGTGCCAGCAGCTCCACTGCTAACTATGGCTACACCTTC

d_gene: -
j_gene: TRBJ1-2
abundance: -
v_gene: TRBV7-9
CDR3aa: CASSLTGHGYTF
CDR3nt: TGTGCCAGCAGCTTAACAGGTCATGGCTACACCTTC

d_gene: TRBD1
j_gene: TRBJ2-5
abundance: -
v_gene: TRBV6-1
CDR3aa: CASSEGQGWETQYF
CDR3nt: TGTGCCAGCAGTGAAGGACAGGGGTGGGAGACCCAGTACTTC

d_gene: -
j_gene: TRBJ1-6
abundance: -
v_gene: TRBV18
CDR3aa: CASSLASDNSPLHF
CDR3nt: TGTGCCAGCTCACTGGCCAGTGATAATTCACCCCTCCACTTT

d_gene: -
j_gene: TRBJ2-3
abundance: medium-sized
v_gene: TRBV6-4
CDR3aa: CASSVTEQGGTDTQYF
CDR3nt: TGTGCCAGCAGTGTAACCGAACAGGGAGGCACAGATACGCAGTATTTT

d_gene: TRBD1
j_gene: TRBJ1-1
abundance: -
v_gene: TRBV2
CDR3aa: CASSEDRGDEAFF
CDR3nt: TGTGCCAGCAGTGAAGACAGGGGCGATGAAGCTTTCTTT

d_gene: -
j_gene: TRBJ1-2
abundance: -
v_gene: TRBV10-2
CDR3aa: CASSDSDYGYTF
CDR3nt: TGCGCCAGCAGTGATTCAGACTATGGCTACACCTTC

d_gene: -
j_gene: TRBJ1-1
abundance: -
v_gene: TRBV7-6
CDR3aa: CASSLGTSNTEAFF
CDR3nt: TGTGCCAGCAGCTTAGGGACATCGAACACTGAAGCTTTCTTT

d_gene: -
j_gene: TRBJ2-6
abundance: once
v_gene: TRBV29-1
CDR3aa: CSAGLGGTSGANVLTF
CDR3nt: TGCAGCGCTGGTCTGGGAGGAACCTCTGGGGCCAACGTCCTGACTTTC

d_gene: -
j_gene: TRBJ1-4
abundance: once
v_gene: TRBV4-2
CDR3aa: CASSLQGNEKLFF
CDR3nt: TGTGCCAGCAGCCTCCAGGGTAATGAAAAACTGTTTTTT

d_gene: -
j_gene: TRBJ1-2
abundance: once
v_gene: TRBV19
CDR3aa: CASSPEYYGYTF
CDR3nt: TGTGCCAGTAGCCCTGAGTACTATGGCTACACCTTC

d_gene: -
j_gene: TRBJ2-7
abundance: once
v_gene: TRBV4-1
CDR3aa: CASSRDRAEGEQYF
CDR3nt: TGCGCCAGCAGCCGCGACAGGGCGGAGGGCGAGCAGTACTTC

d_gene: -
j_gene: TRBJ2-7
abundance: -
v_gene: TRBV6-5
CDR3aa: CASMAASYEQYF
CDR3nt: TGTGCCAGCATGGCGGCGTCCTACGAGCAGTACTTC

d_gene: TRBD1
j_gene: TRBJ2-7
abundance: -
v_gene: TRBV5-8
CDR3aa: CASSLEQGLSYEQYF
CDR3nt: TGTGCCAGCAGCTTGGAACAGGGGCTCAGCTACGAGCAGTACTTC

d_gene: TRBD2
j_gene: TRBJ2-1
abundance: -
v_gene: TRBV4-2
CDR3aa: CASSQDLSGGVSYNEQFF
CDR3nt: TGTGCCAGCAGCCAAGATCTCTCTGGGGGGGTATCCTACAATGAGCAGTTCTTC

d_gene: -
j_gene: TRBJ1-6
abundance: -
v_gene: TRBV5-4
CDR3aa: CASSLVELNSPLHF
CDR3nt: TGTGCCAGCAGCTTGGTGGAGCTTAATTCACCCCTCCACTTT

d_gene: -
j_gene: TRBJ1-1
abundance: -
v_gene: TRBV18
CDR3aa: CASSPQDTNTEAFF
CDR3nt: TGTGCCAGCTCACCTCAGGATACGAACACTGAAGCTTTCTTT

d_gene: TRBD1
j_gene: TRBJ2-7
abundance: -
v_gene: TRBV5-6
CDR3aa: CASSTGDSSYEQYF
CDR3nt: TGTGCCAGCAGCACCGGGGACAGTTCCTACGAGCAGTACTTC

d_gene: -
j_gene: TRBJ1-2
abundance: -
v_gene: TRBV19
CDR3aa: CASSRDSETFYGYTF
CDR3nt: TGTGCCAGTAGTCGAGACAGCGAAACCTTCTATGGCTACACCTTC

d_gene: -
j_gene: TRBJ1-4
abundance: -
v_gene: TRBV5-1
CDR3aa: CASSLTGPRDEKLFF
CDR3nt: TGCGCCAGCAGCTTAACAGGGCCACGGGATGAAAAACTGTTTTTT

d_gene: -
j_gene: TRBJ1-1
abundance: -
v_gene: TRBV29-1
CDR3aa: CSVRTDSLMNTEAFF
CDR3nt: TGCAGCGTTCGAACCGACAGCCTTATGAACACTGAAGCTTTCTTT

d_gene: -
j_gene: TRBJ1-2
abundance: -
v_gene: TRBV7-8
CDR3aa: CASSARAVENYGYTF
CDR3nt: TGTGCCAGCAGCGCCAGGGCGGTTGAAAACTATGGCTACACCTTC

d_gene: TRBD2
j_gene: TRBJ2-5
abundance: -
v_gene: TRBV5-1
CDR3aa: CASSLGASGGARGTQYF
CDR3nt: TGCGCCAGCAGCTTGGGAGCTAGCGGGGGTGCACGGGGGACCCAGTACTTC

d_gene: TRBD1
j_gene: TRBJ1-4
abundance: -
v_gene: TRBV28
CDR3aa: CASSSGQVTEKLFF
CDR3nt: TGTGCCAGCAGTTCCGGACAGGTGACTGAAAAACTGTTTTTT

d_gene: -
j_gene: TRBJ1-4
abundance: -
v_gene: TRBV5-4
CDR3aa: CASSLGGAERWIF
CDR3nt: TGTGCCAGCAGCTTGGGGGGAGCAGAGCGTTGGATATTT

d_gene: -
j_gene: TRBJ2-7
abundance: -
v_gene: TRBV2
CDR3aa: CASSEVRVQYF
CDR3nt: TGTGCCAGCAGTGAGGTGAGGGTGCAGTACTTC

d_gene: TRBD2
j_gene: TRBJ2-5
abundance: -
v_gene: TRBV5-1
CDR3aa: CASSLGGGETQYF
CDR3nt: TGCGCCAGCAGCTTGGGGGGGGGTGAGACCCAGTACTTC

d_gene: TRBD1
j_gene: TRBJ2-7
abundance: -
v_gene: TRBV28
CDR3aa: CASSMFQTGGPYEQYF
CDR3nt: TGTGCCAGCAGCATGTTCCAGACAGGGGGACCCTACGAGCAGTACTTC

d_gene: -
j_gene: TRBJ1-1
abundance: -
v_gene: TRBV5-1
CDR3aa: CASSLESQLYTEAFF
CDR3nt: TGCGCCAGCAGCTTGGAATCACAGCTATACACTGAAGCTTTCTTT